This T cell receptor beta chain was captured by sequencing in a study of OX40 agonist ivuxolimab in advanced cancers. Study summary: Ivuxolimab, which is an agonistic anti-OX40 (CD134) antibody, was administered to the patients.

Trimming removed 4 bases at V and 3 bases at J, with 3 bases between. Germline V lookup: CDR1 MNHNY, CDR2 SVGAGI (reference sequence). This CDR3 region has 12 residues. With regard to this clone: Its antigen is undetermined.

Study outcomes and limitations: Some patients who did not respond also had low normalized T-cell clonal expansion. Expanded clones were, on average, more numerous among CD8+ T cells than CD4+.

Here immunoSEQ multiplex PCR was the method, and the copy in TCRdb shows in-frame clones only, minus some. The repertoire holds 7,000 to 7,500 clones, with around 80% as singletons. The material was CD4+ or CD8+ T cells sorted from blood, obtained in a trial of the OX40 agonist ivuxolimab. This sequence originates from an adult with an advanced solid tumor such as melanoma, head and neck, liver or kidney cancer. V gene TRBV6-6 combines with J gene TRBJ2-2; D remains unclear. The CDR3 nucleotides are TGTGCCAGCAGTTTATACACCGGGGAGCTGTTTTTT. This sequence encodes CASSLYTGELFF.